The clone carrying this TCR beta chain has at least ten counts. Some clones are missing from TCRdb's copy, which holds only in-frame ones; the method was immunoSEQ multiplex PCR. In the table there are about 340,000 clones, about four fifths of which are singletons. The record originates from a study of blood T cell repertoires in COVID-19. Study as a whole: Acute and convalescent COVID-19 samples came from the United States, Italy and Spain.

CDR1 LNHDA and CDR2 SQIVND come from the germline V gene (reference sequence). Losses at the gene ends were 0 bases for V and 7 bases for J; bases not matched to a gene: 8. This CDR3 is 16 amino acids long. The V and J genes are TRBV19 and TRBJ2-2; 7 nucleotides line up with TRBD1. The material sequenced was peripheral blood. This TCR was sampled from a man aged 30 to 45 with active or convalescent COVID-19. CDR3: CASSIEGPGGIGELFF. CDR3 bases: TGTGCCAGTAGTATAGAGGGTCCAGGGGGAATCGGGGAGCTGTTTTTT.